The 5 T cell receptor beta chains given below trace back to one sample, sequenced in a study of T cell changes during pregnancy in multiple sclerosis. This table comes from immunoSEQ multiplex PCR, and its TCRdb copy is limited to in-frame clones, with some not included. The data contain tens of thousands of clones, under 95% of them singletons. Sequenced here: CD8+ T cells from peripheral blood mononuclear cells, sampled in the second trimester of pregnancy. These receptors came from a female donor with multiple sclerosis, enrolled in a pregnancy study.

The chain links TRBV27 to TRBJ2-1, with 7 bases identical to TRBD1. This CDR3 region has 13 residues. The J segment lost 10 bases and the V segment lost 6 bases, leaving 9 bases of the junction unmatched. CDR1 MNHEY and CDR2 SMNVEV come from the germline V gene (reference sequence). The CDR3 region is CASRSKGAEEQFF. CDR3 nucleotides: TGTGCCAGCAGGTCGAAGGGGGCCGAGGAGCAGTTCTTC.

The chain carries TRBV15 and TRBJ1-2; weak D call: TRBD1 (5 bases). V was cut by 0 bases and J by 3 bases, with 11 bases left in between. The CDR3 covers 15 residues. Per germline, CDR1 LNHNV and CDR2 YYDKDF (reference sequence). The CDR3 nucleotides are TGTGCCACCAGCAGAGATATCGGGACTCACTATGGCTACACCTTC. Its translation is CATSRDIGTHYGYTF.

The chain is built from TRBV29-1 and TRBJ1-1, with no clear D. The ends were cut back, 4 bases at V and 0 bases at J, with 6 bases in the middle. Germline V gene data show CDR1 as SQVTM and CDR2 as ANQGSEA. CDR3 length: 12 amino acids. The CDR3 reads CSVVALNTEAFF. DNA of the CDR3: TGCAGCGTTGTAGCCCTGAACACTGAAGCTTTCTTT.

V is TRBV13 and J is TRBJ2-7; 9 nucleotides align to TRBD1. Germline V gene sequence: CDR1 PRHDT, CDR2 FYEKMQ (reference sequence). The CDR3 is 14 residues long. V lost 4 bases and J lost 7; bases outside the gene matches: 8. DNA of the CDR3: TGTGCCAGCAGCTCTCCGGGACAGGGCGGGGAGCAGTACTTC. This gives the protein CASSSPGQGGEQYF.

V and J are TRBV29-1 and TRBJ1-2; 7 nucleotides agree with TRBD1. The CDR3 consists of 13 residues. CDR1 and CDR2 from the germline V gene are SQVTM and ANQGSEA. V shed 6 bases, J shed 0 bases, and the junction held 4 bases outside the gene matches. The chain's CDR3 is CSVWTGSNYGYTF. CDR3 nucleotides: TGCAGCGTGTGGACAGGTTCTAACTATGGCTACACCTTC.